The 23 T cell receptor beta chains below all came from one sample that was sequenced in a study of blood T cell repertoires in COVID-19. Method: immunoSEQ multiplex PCR; TCRdb's copy keeps in-frame clones and lacks some. The table includes some 220,000 clones, around three quarters detected once. Sequencing used peripheral blood. The receptors shown here come from a woman between 65 and 79 years old with acute or convalescent COVID-19.

This chain links TRBV5-1 with TRBJ2-5; possible D gene TRBD1, 5 bases. V was trimmed by 0 bases and J by 5 bases, leaving 11 bases between them. CDR3 length equals 14 residues. CDR1 and CDR2 (germline): SGHRS, YFSETQ. The CDR3 sequence: CASSLDVTEETQYF. The CDR3 region has the DNA TGCGCCAGCAGCTTGGATGTGACAGAGGAGACCCAGTACTTC.

This clone has more than one count but fewer than ten. The rearrangement joins TRBV6-1 to TRBJ1-1; tentatively, D is TRBD1 (5 bases). Germline CDR1 MNHNS, CDR2 SASEGT. V shed 4 bases and J shed 2 bases, with 20 bases lying between them. The CDR3 runs to 17 residues. The CDR3 here is CASSAGGGQAANTEAFF. CDR3 DNA sequence: TGTGCCAGCAGTGCCGGGGGTGGGCAGGCCGCAAACACTGAAGCTTTCTTT.

The V call is TRBV6-5, the J call TRBJ1-2, with 9 bases that match TRBD1. V lost 5 bases and J lost 6; bases outside the gene matches: 4. The CDR3 is made up of 13 amino acids. Germline lookup yields CDR1 MNHEY and CDR2 SVGAGI. The chain's CDR3 is CASSPRDRDGYTF. In DNA form, the CDR3 reads TGTGCCAGCAGTCCACGGGACAGGGATGGCTACACCTTC.

The chain links TRBV5-1 to TRBJ2-1, with 9 bases fitting TRBD1. J was trimmed by 11 bases and V by 1 base; bases with no gene match: 10. There are 15 residues in the CDR3. CDR1 is SGHRS, CDR2 YFSETQ, per germline. The CDR3 sequence is CASSLPDRGFGKQFF. The CDR3 nucleotides are TGCGCCAGCAGCTTGCCCGACAGGGGGTTCGGGAAGCAGTTCTTC.

This clone has only a few counts. This chain links TRBV28 with TRBJ2-7; D might be TRBD2 (6 bases). CDR1 MDHEN and CDR2 SYDVKM come from the germline V gene. The CDR3 spans 14 residues. V lost 6 bases and J lost 6, with 18 bases in between. For the CDR3, the DNA is TGTGCCAGCAGCCTAGGGGCGGGGAAGGGCGAGCAGTACTTC. Translating gives CASSLGAGKGEQYF.

J is TRBJ1-6 and V is TRBV7-3; possibly TRBD1 for D (6 bases). V lost 3 bases and J lost 10, with 10 bases in between. The germline CDR1 and CDR2 sequences are SGHTA and FQGTGA. This CDR3 is 13 amino acids long. This CDR3 reads CASSFYRESPLHF. In DNA form, the CDR3 reads TGTGCCAGCAGCTTTTACAGGGAATCACCCCTCCACTTT.

The rearrangement joins TRBV4-2 to TRBJ2-3; 7 positions agree with TRBD2. J lost 2 bases, V lost 0 bases, and 5 bases had no gene match. This CDR3 region has 16 residues. The V gene's germline CDR1 is LGHNA and CDR2 YNFKEQ. DNA for the CDR3: TGTGCCAGCAGCCAAGATCCGGGACTATACACAGATACGCAGTATTTT. Protein: CASSQDPGLYTDTQYF.

In nucleotides, the CDR3 is TGTGCCAGCTCACCAACTAGCGGGGGATTCTACGAGCAGTACGTC. As protein: CASSPTSGGFYEQYV. The chain couples TRBV18 to TRBJ2-7, with TRBD2 matching 11 bases. CDR3 length: 15 amino acids. Germline CDR1 reads KGHSH; CDR2 reads LQKENI. Trimming removed 2 bases from V and 3 bases from J; junction bases left unmatched: 3.

This chain links TRBV7-3 with TRBJ1-1; TRBD1 is a possible D gene (5 bases). The ends were cut back, 4 bases at V and 1 base at J, with 10 bases in the middle. The CDR3 runs 14 residues. Germline CDR1 and CDR2: SGHTA and FQGTGA. CDR3: CASSSQGSNTEAFF. The CDR3 DNA follows: TGTGCCAGCAGCTCCCAGGGATCGAACACTGAAGCTTTCTTT.

V is TRBV5-8 and J is TRBJ2-7; 9 nucleotides line up with TRBD1. The CDR3 is made up of 14 amino acids. Losses at the gene ends were 0 bases for V and 5 bases for J; bases not matched to a gene: 3. Germline CDR1 is SGHTS and CDR2 is YDEGEE. The CDR3 nucleotides are TGTGCCAGCAGCTTGGGACAGGGGGTTAACGAGCAGTACGTC. It translates to CASSLGQGVNEQYV.

CDR3: CASSLAVDTQYF. The CDR3 coding sequence is TGTGCCAGCAGCTTGGCGGTGGATACGCAGTATTTT. This chain uses TRBV5-5 with TRBJ2-3; D is uncertain. This CDR3 has 12 amino acids. Germline values: CDR1 SGHKS, CDR2 YYEKEE (reference sequence). V was cut by 0 bases and J by 6 bases, with 5 bases left in between.

V gene TRBV3-1 (or the pseudogene TRBV3-2) combines with J gene TRBJ1-1, with 8 bases identical to TRBD1. Per germline, CDR1 LGHDT and CDR2 YNNKEL (reference sequence). J was trimmed by 1 base and V by 7 bases; bases with no gene match: 2. The CDR3 sequence is 13 residues long. The CDR3 spells CASTGGRNTEAFF. The CDR3 coding sequence is TGTGCCAGCACAGGGGGCCGGAACACTGAAGCTTTCTTT.

The chain joins TRBV9 to TRBJ2-3, with TRBD2 matching over 14 bases. Germline V gives CDR1 SGDLS, CDR2 YYNGEE. The CDR3 length is 17 residues. Trimming took 3 bases from V and 2 from J; bases not matched to a gene: 5. In DNA, the CDR3 is TGTGCCAGCAGCGCCCCGGGACTAGCGGGGGCCACAGATACGCAGTATTTT. Protein product: CASSAPGLAGATDTQYF.

This clone was seen once. This chain links TRBV5-4 with TRBJ2-2; tentative D call: TRBD1 (7 bases). The length of the CDR3 is 16 residues. V lost 4 bases and J 3 bases, leaving 16 bases between the germline ends. The V gene's germline CDR1 is SGHNT and CDR2 YYREEE (reference sequence). The CDR3 is CASSGRTGADTGELFF. The CDR3 DNA reads as TGTGCCAGCAGCGGGAGGACAGGAGCGGACACCGGGGAGCTGTTTTTT.

The J gene is TRBJ2-4, the V gene TRBV19, with TRBD1 identical over 9 bases. V shed 3 bases and J 0 bases; nucleotides not matched to a gene: 6. The CDR3 loop spans 17 amino acids. Germline loops: CDR1 LNHDA, CDR2 SQIVND (reference sequence). CDR3 nucleotide sequence: TGTGCCAGTAGTATGGAGGGGACAGGGCTAGCCAAAAACATTCAGTACTTC. This sequence encodes CASSMEGTGLAKNIQYF.

This clone showed up just a few times. This rearrangement joins TRBV3-1 (or the pseudogene TRBV3-2) to TRBJ1-2, with 7 bases lining up with TRBD1. The V and J ends lost 4 bases and 3 bases, in that order; junction bases with no gene match: 5. The CDR3 contains 14 residues. The germline gives CDR1 LGHDT, CDR2 YNNKEL (reference sequence). CDR3 in amino acids: CASSPKGQYYGYTF. The CDR3 nucleotides read TGTGCCAGCAGCCCCAAGGGACAGTACTATGGCTACACCTTC.

The J gene is TRBJ1-1, the V gene TRBV21-1; the D call of TRBD1 is as the table states it, not checked on the DNA. TRBV21-1 is given as a pseudogene. The CDR3 is 18 amino acids. CDR3 DNA sequence: TGTGCCAGCAGCAAAGGGTTCATCCAGGGGGCACAAAGAACTGAAGCTTTCTTT. It yields the protein CASSKGFIQGAQRTEAFF.

The J gene is TRBJ2-5, the V gene TRBV9; perhaps TRBD2 as D (6 bases). The CDR3 has 15 amino acids. Germline V gene data show CDR1 as SGDLS and CDR2 as YYNGEE. V dropped 0 bases and J dropped 4 bases, with 13 bases sitting between them. CDR3 nucleotide sequence: TGTGCCAGCAGCGTAGGTAGTGGGCGGGGAGAGACCCAGTACTTC. Its translation: CASSVGSGRGETQYF.

This rearrangement joins TRBV2 to TRBJ2-3; D is uncertain. The V gene's germline CDR1 is SNHLY and CDR2 FYNNEI. V lost 5 bases and J lost 5, with 11 bases in between. The CDR3 runs to 13 residues. The CDR3 spells CASSPMRRDTQYF. CDR3 in DNA: TGTGCCAGCAGTCCGATGAGGAGAGATACGCAGTATTTT.

The CDR3 DNA is TGTGCCAGCAGCTTGGTAGGGGTTCAGCCCCAGCATTTT. It yields the protein CASSLVGVQPQHF. The V and J genes are TRBV5-8 and TRBJ1-5; a weak D match, TRBD1 (5 bases). V gave up 0 bases and J gave up 6 bases, with 7 bases separating them. The CDR3 consists of 13 residues. From germline, CDR1 is SGHTS and CDR2 YDEGEE. The full variable domain, rest sourced from reference TRBV5-8 and TRBJ1-5, is EAGVTQSPTHLIKTRGQQATLRCSPISGHTSVYWYQQALGLGLQFLLWYDEGEERNRGNFPPRFSGRQFPNYSSELNVNALELEDSALYLCASSLVGVQPQHFGDGTRLSIL.

V usage is TRBV4-2 and J usage is TRBJ1-2; D is unresolved. The CDR3 runs 13 residues. CDR1 and CDR2 from the germline V gene are LGHNA and YNFKEQ. Trimming cost V 3 bases and J 3 bases, with 8 bases left between them. Here the CDR3 reads CASSQGSDYGYTF. The CDR3 bases are TGTGCCAGCAGCCAGGGGAGCGACTATGGCTACACCTTC.

The CDR3 spells CASSPTGFYGYTF. In nucleotides, the CDR3 is TGTGCCAGCAGCCCCACAGGGTTCTATGGCTACACCTTC. The V and J genes are TRBV6-4 and TRBJ1-2, with a weak D call TRBD1 (6 bases). CDR3 length: 13 residues. Germline V gene data show CDR1 as MRHNA and CDR2 as SNTAGT. Trimming removed 6 bases at V and 4 bases at J, with 12 bases between.

The chain recombines TRBV5-4 with TRBJ2-3; 10 nucleotides align to TRBD2. The CDR3 is 18 residues long. Germline CDR1 reads SGHNT; CDR2 reads YYREEE (reference sequence). V lost 4 bases and J lost 0; bases outside the gene matches: 11. The CDR3 loop is CASSLDLLAGPSTDTQYF. The CDR3 DNA sequence: TGTGCCAGCAGCCTCGACCTACTAGCGGGGCCTAGCACAGATACGCAGTATTTT.